This T cell receptor beta chain stems from a study of T cell responses to AZD1222 COVID-19 vaccine. On the study more broadly: Pooled samples include second doses given at about 4 or 12 weeks. Broader study findings: Unmutated variant regions are reportedly the target of nearly half of TCRs that are spike-specific. Clonal diversity was possibly underestimated, and white British individuals and females predominated among donors. Elevations in Spike-specific TCR breadth and depth followed administration of two AZD1222 doses.

On this clone itself: The antigen remains unidentified.

Produced via immunoSEQ multiplex PCR; TCRdb's table is partial and in-frame only. The repertoire consists of 75,000 to 100,000 clones, with approximately 83% occurring once and the leading ten covering 6.3%. CDR3 size: 15 residues. CDR1 is SGHVS, CDR2 FQNEAQ, per germline. V was cut by 3 bases and J by 1 base, with 12 bases left in between. This chain joins TRBV7-8 and TRBJ1-1, with D perhaps TRBD1 (5 bases). The material sequenced was peripheral blood, taken on day 0 of AZD1222 vaccination. This sequence was found in an adult in good health. DNA for the CDR3: TGTGCCAGCAGCTTTCCTTCGACAGCGAACACTGAAGCTTTCTTT. It encodes CASSFPSTANTEAFF.